This T cell receptor beta chain was observed in a study of molecular identifiers for immune sequencing clone quantification. As for the study in general: Sequencing covered four of five parts into which replicate RNA from approximately 22,000 or 94,000 naive CD8 cells was split.

CD8+CD4-CCR7+CD45RA+ sorting gave the naive CD8 T cells. The V gene's germline CDR1 is SNHLY and CDR2 FYNNEI. CDR3 length: 15 amino acids. V shed 7 bases and J 3 bases; nucleotides not matched to a gene: 8. Many counts were recorded for this clonotype. TCRdb analysed the PCR reads with MiXCR anew, one entry per CDR3 protein. The table lists about 36,000 distinct CDR3 sequences, 15% to 20% of them singletons, with more than 0.95% in the top ten. This receptor was identified in a human donor in good health. Some libraries in this study had Jurkat cell RNA spiked in. The V call is TRBV2, the J call TRBJ2-5; 10 bases align to TRBD1. The specimen was naive CD8+ T cells from blood, with Jurkat cell RNA spiked in. Subset reported: FACS-sorted CD8+CD4-CCR7+CD45RA+ naive T cells. The CDR3 sequence: CASTRTGGIKETQYF. The CDR3 region has the DNA TGTGCCAGCACCCGGACAGGGGGTATTAAAGAGACCCAGTACTTC.